This T cell receptor (beta chain) was sequenced in a study of blood T cell repertoires in COVID-19. CDR3 length equals 15 residues. Here immunoSEQ multiplex PCR was the method, and the copy in TCRdb shows in-frame clones only, minus some. The sample includes 210,000 or so clones, 87% of them seen just once. In regard to this clone: This sample includes further DNA sequences coding for the same CDR3.

The source material was PBMCs or T cells enriched from blood (not recorded which). V gene TRBV21-1 combines with J gene TRBJ1-3; the table's D call, TRBD1, has no DNA check behind it. TRBV21-1 is an annotated pseudogene. The receptor was isolated from a man aged 25-45 years who had recovered from COVID-19. Here the CDR3 DNA reads TGTGCCAGCAGCCCAACGACAGGGATTGAGGGCACCATATATTTT. It is translated as CASSPTTGIEGTIYF.